The present T cell receptor (beta chain) was sequenced within a study of technical replicates of blood from several donors. Measured with immunoSEQ multiplex PCR; TCRdb has only the in-frame clones, and not every one. The repertoire holds fewer than 100,000 clones, with over 85% as singletons. The CDR3 is made up of 17 amino acids. Germline V gene sequence: CDR1 SGDLS, CDR2 YYNGEE. With 3 bases removed from V and 6 bases from J, the gap between germline ends came to 22 bases. The chain has TRBV9 and TRBJ2-1, with a weak D call TRBD1 (5 bases). Source material: T cells isolated from PBMCs. This clonotype originated in a human donor in good health. As DNA, the CDR3 is TGTGCCAGCAGCGCCCCCGTAGGGCAGGGTGGGATCAATGAGCAGTTCTTC. Translated: CASSAPVGQGGINEQFF. Supplemented by reference TRBV9 and TRBJ2-1, the full variable domain reads DSGVTQTPKHLITATGQRVTLRCSPRSGDLSVYWYQQSLDQGLQFLIQYYNGEERAKGNILERFSAQQFPDLHSELNLSSLELGDSALYFCASSAPVGQGGINEQFFGPGTRLTVL.